This T cell receptor beta chain is from a study of OX40 agonist ivuxolimab in advanced cancers. About the research overall: Partial responses were recorded for three patients, including one with hepatocellular carcinoma and two with cutaneous melanoma. The study's findings and limits: Relative to CD4+, CD8+ T cells held more expanded clones on average. Clonal expansion by week 6 occurred in CD4+ and CD8+ blood T cells (at 0.1 to 3.0 mg/kg).

Remarks on this clone: Its antigen is unknown.

The germline V gene has CDR1 SGHRS and CDR2 YFSETQ. This CDR3 comprises 15 residues. V lost 4 bases, J lost 9 bases, and 6 bases stayed unmatched. Produced via immunoSEQ multiplex PCR; TCRdb's table is partial and in-frame only. The sample carries more than 100,000 clones, 93% recorded once. V is TRBV5-1 and J is TRBJ2-1, with 14 bases identical to TRBD2. The receptor comes from an adult with an advanced solid tumor such as melanoma, head and neck, liver or kidney cancer. The starting material was CD4+ or CD8+ T cells sorted from blood, obtained in a trial of the OX40 agonist ivuxolimab. This chain's CDR3 is CASSKTSGGASEQFF. The CDR3 DNA reads as TGCGCCAGCAGCAAGACTAGCGGGGGGGCCAGTGAGCAGTTCTTC.